One TCR beta chain is described in this entry. What antigen it recognizes has not been identified. Base qualities are not provided; no much larger clone lies one nucleotide away. The record originates from a study of post-analysis software for immune sequencing data (dated by TCRdb to between 2015 and 2016). Some background on the complete study: Recorded disease courses included relapsing-remitting, secondary progressive and progressive-relapsing multiple sclerosis, with some patients lacking subtype annotation. The patient repertoires were compared against some twelve previously published healthy control repertoires obtained from donors aged roughly 6 to 25 years. A subset of samples was prepared in parallel using single-end sample barcoding, then pooled and co-amplified after Illumina adapter ligation.

The germline V gene (reference sequence) provides CDR1 SEHNR and CDR2 FQNEAQ. Measured from the cysteine to the phenylalanine, the CDR3 is 16 residues long. The retained sequence is limited to the CDR3, 48 bases, with the frame set at the first base. Trimming takes 5 bases off V and 3 bases off J; junction bases not matched to a gene: 9. Study-level results and caveats: The multiple sclerosis patient group was slightly younger than the control group. Compared with controls, multiple sclerosis patients had significantly lower normalized Chao1 diversity, a finding suggesting substantial peripheral T-cell clonal expansion. Significantly higher frequencies in patients than in controls were found for roughly 5 TRBV segments, including TRBV5-6, TRBV5-1 and TRBV20-1. Direct clustering with F measure revealed strong co-clustering of samples prepared in the same batch, which led to a batch-effect correction.

Libraries were constructed by PCR. For sequencing, an Illumina HiSeq 2500 was employed. Unique molecular identifiers were incorporated into TCR beta cDNA libraries to reduce PCR and sequencing biases. Approximately 500,000 cDNA molecules were obtained per 1 to 10 million input T cells, so each molecule approximated one T cell. The same protocol used for the earlier healthy control dataset was applied to prepare and sequence the patient libraries. Samples belonging to the same batch were prepared together, multiplexed and sequenced on a shared HiSeq lane. The original pipeline was this. MIGEC was used to process the raw barcoded reads, and molecular identifier groups with only a single read were discarded before consensus assembly and CDR3 extraction. VDJtools was used for post-analysis of the clonotype tables, with diversity normalized by down-sampling every dataset to the smallest sample size. To correct batch-related cross-sample contamination, repertoire overlap clustering matched CDR3 amino acid sequences but not nucleotide sequences. TCRdb reprocessed the public reads (quality trimming at Q25 with fastp, clone calling with MiXCR) and kept in-frame beta chains. Each entry is one CDR3 protein sequence, shown with its most common DNA and genes. What appears here as the V and J calls and clone size reflects TCRdb's work, not the paper's. Counted in this sample were about 540,000 distinct CDR3 sequences; around 31% of them appeared once. The top ten constitute approximately 6% of the sample.

TCR beta repertoires were profiled from peripheral blood of roughly twelve young patients with multiple sclerosis to demonstrate the VDJtools post-analysis software. The multiple sclerosis patients were children and adolescents between roughly 6 and 16 years of age. The clonotype comes from a girl aged 2-17 years with multiple sclerosis. The chain joins TRBV7-9 to TRBJ2-1, with 8 bases aligning to TRBD2. Input material: blood. The CDR3 protein sequence reads: CASSTSSGLNYNEQFF. The DNA sequence is TGTGCCAGCAGCACCTCTAGCGGGTTAAACTACAATGAGCAGTTCTTC.